These 9 T cell receptor beta chains came from one sample sequenced in a study of T cells in Graves' hyperthyroidism and ophthalmopathy. From RNA transcripts, TCR beta CDR3 regions were amplified. First-round RT-PCR of the TCR CDR3 relied on the HTBI primer set. MiXCR, run by TCRdb on the multiplex PCR reads, gives a single entry per CDR3 protein. The table lists roughly 300,000 distinct CDR3 sequences, around 20% of them singletons, with around half in the top ten. Material: blood. The receptors were sampled from a woman aged 45-65 years with Graves' hyperthyroidism.

This clonotype was detected ten times or more. The chain carries TRBV30 and TRBJ2-7; D ambiguous. The germline V and J ends were trimmed by 0 bases and 3 bases, with 12 bases remaining between them. The germline V gene has CDR1 GTSNPN and CDR2 SVGIG (reference sequence). This CDR3 comprises 14 residues. The CDR3 nucleotides read TGTGCCTGGAGTGTACTAAGGACCGGCTACGAGCAGTACTTC. It codes for CAWSVLRTGYEQYF.

The chain joins TRBV11-3 to TRBJ2-1; the D call may be TRBD1 or TRBD2 (6 bases each). The germline CDR1 and CDR2 sequences are SGHNT and YENEEA. V lost 0 bases and J lost 7, with 10 bases in between. This CDR3 spans 14 amino acids. CDR3 DNA sequence: TGTGCCAGCAGCTTAGAGAGGGGGAGGAATGAGCAGTTCTTC. Encoded protein: CASSLERGRNEQFF.

This sequence joins TRBV10-3 and TRBJ1-3; D call uncertain. Trimming took 5 bases from V and 8 from J, leaving 13 bases between them. The CDR3 has 13 amino acids. Germline loops: CDR1 ENHRY, CDR2 SYGVKD. This CDR3 reads CAISWTAGDTIYF. The CDR3 DNA reads TGTGCCATCAGTTGGACGGCCGGGGACACCATATATTTT.

This chain joins TRBV9 and TRBJ1-6; no firm D call. This CDR3 is built from 16 residues. Trimming stripped 0 bases from V and 0 bases from J, with 7 bases between. Looked up from germline, CDR1 is SGDLS and CDR2 is YYNGEE. The CDR3 nucleotides read TGTGCCAGCAGCGTAGAGGCGAGCTCCTATAATTCACCCCTCCACTTT. Its protein product is CASSVEASSYNSPLHF.

V usage is TRBV4-1 and J usage is TRBJ1-6; 8 positions match TRBD1. V gave up 4 bases and J gave up 5 bases; unmatched junction bases: 4. The germline gives CDR1 MGHRA, CDR2 YSYEKL. This CDR3 contains 15 residues. The CDR3 here is CASSRGQGNNSPLHF. In nucleotides, the CDR3 is TGCGCCAGCAGCCGAGGACAGGGAAATAATTCACCCCTCCACTTT.

In this sample, this clonotype turned up many times. The chain links TRBV28 to TRBJ2-3, with TRBD1 matching over 12 bases. The V gene's germline CDR1 is MDHEN and CDR2 SYDVKM. V dropped 4 bases and J dropped 9; count of bases not matched to a gene: 11. The CDR3 has 16 residues. In DNA form, the CDR3 reads TGTGCCAGCAGTTCACCCGGGACAGGGGGCTCCCGGACGCAGTATTTT. Translated: CASSSPGTGGSRTQYF.

This clonotype has at least ten counts. The chain links TRBV9 to TRBJ2-2; D not certain. Looked up from germline, CDR1 is SGDLS and CDR2 is YYNGEE. The CDR3 totals 14 residues. The V gene lost 2 bases and the J gene lost 4 bases, with 9 bases spanning the gap. The CDR3 DNA sequence: TGTGCCAGCAGCGTTAAACTTATCACCGGGGAGCTGTTTTTT. It yields the protein CASSVKLITGELFF.

The rearrangement uses TRBV6-5 and TRBJ1-2; tentatively, D is TRBD1 (5 bases). CDR3 size: 12 residues. Trimming cost V 4 bases and J 8 bases, with 11 bases left between them. Germline CDR1 MNHEY, CDR2 SVGAGI. CDR3 protein: CASSSGRQGYTF. The CDR3 region has the DNA TGTGCCAGCAGTTCAGGGAGGCAAGGCTACACCTTC.

J is TRBJ2-1 and V is TRBV9, with D unresolved. The CDR3 spans 14 residues. V was cut by 2 bases and J by 5 bases, with 11 bases left in between. Per germline, CDR1 SGDLS and CDR2 YYNGEE. The CDR3, as DNA: TGTGCCAGCAGCGTCAGTCTATATAACAATGAGCAGTTCTTC. It yields the protein CASSVSLYNNEQFF.